Presented here are 28 T cell receptor beta chains from one specimen sequenced in a study of blood T cell repertoires in COVID-19. Clones were read by immunoSEQ multiplex PCR, and TCRdb kept only the in-frame ones, dropping some. The sample holds about 230,000 clones, nearly 90% seen once. Sequencing was performed on peripheral blood. The receptor set was obtained from a woman younger than 30 who had recovered from COVID-19.

The rearrangement uses TRBV19 and TRBJ1-1; 9 nucleotides align to TRBD1. CDR3 length: 17 residues. With V trimmed by 7 bases and J by 3 bases, 15 bases remained unmatched. The V gene's germline CDR1 is LNHDA and CDR2 SQIVND (reference sequence). The CDR3 bases are TGTGCCAGTAACGATCCGGGACAGGGTTATCGAGACACTGAAGCTTTCTTT. As protein: CASNDPGQGYRDTEAFF.

The V call is TRBV27, the J call TRBJ2-7, with a possible D match to TRBD1 (5 bases). Germline CDR1 MNHEY, CDR2 SMNVEV (reference sequence). Trimming shortened V by 6 bases and J by 5 bases, and 17 bases separated the two germline ends. This CDR3 has 14 residues. For the CDR3, the DNA is TGTGCCAGCAGCCCCACCCAGGGTCGCCACGAGCAGTACTTC. Translating gives CASSPTQGRHEQYF.

The chain carries TRBV30 and TRBJ1-1; D might be TRBD1 (6 bases). The germline V gene has CDR1 GTSNPN and CDR2 SVGIG (reference sequence). The CDR3 length is 15 residues. V was cut by 3 bases and J by 2 bases, with 16 bases left in between. The DNA for the CDR3 is TGTGCCTGGAGAGGTAGTGCAGGGGTAAACACTGAAGCTTTCTTT. It specifies CAWRGSAGVNTEAFF. Supplemented by reference TRBV30 and TRBJ1-1, the full variable domain reads SQTIHQWPATLVQPVGSPLSLECTVEGTSNPNLYWYRQAAGRGLQLLFYSVGIGQISSEVPQNLSASRPQDRQFILSSKKLLLSDSGFYLCAWRGSAGVNTEAFFGQGTRLTVV.

The chain carries TRBV7-8 and TRBJ1-1, with TRBD1 identical over 9 bases. After removal of 2 bases from V and 7 bases from J, the junction contained 11 bases not matched to a gene. The germline gives CDR1 SGHVS, CDR2 FQNEAQ. CDR3 length: 16 residues. The CDR3 DNA is TGTGCCAGCAGCTTACCCCGGGACAGGGCTGAAAGTGAAGCTTTCTTT. This codes for CASSLPRDRAESEAFF.

The J gene is TRBJ2-1, the V gene TRBV9; the D is unclear. Germline loops: CDR1 SGDLS, CDR2 YYNGEE. CDR3 length equals 13 residues. V lost 4 bases to trimming and J lost 5 bases, with 10 bases between them. As DNA, the CDR3 is TGTGCCAGCAGCACGTTACCAGACAATGAGCAGTTCTTC. This translates into CASSTLPDNEQFF.

The chain is built from TRBV27 and TRBJ2-2; 13 bases fit TRBD2. In germline, CDR1 is MNHEY, CDR2 SMNVEV (reference sequence). The CDR3 sequence is 16 residues long. V lost 5 bases and J lost 3; bases outside the gene matches: 3. The CDR3 protein is CASSELAGGYTGELFF. DNA for the CDR3: TGTGCCAGCAGTGAACTAGCGGGAGGGTACACCGGGGAGCTGTTTTTT.

This sequence joins TRBV5-4 and TRBJ2-3, with TRBD2 matching over 10 bases. CDR3 length equals 15 residues. Germline loops: CDR1 SGHNT, CDR2 YYREEE (reference sequence). The V gene end was trimmed by 3 bases and the J gene end by 2 bases; junction bases not matched to a gene: 3. As DNA, the CDR3 is TGTGCCAGCAGCTCAGGGACTAGCGTCACAGATACGCAGTATTTT. It translates to CASSSGTSVTDTQYF.

The sample holds one count of this clone. This chain connects TRBV7-2 to TRBJ2-7, with TRBD2 matching over 10 bases. V lost 1 base to trimming and J lost 1 base; unmatched junction nucleotides: 7. The CDR3 has 17 amino acids. CDR1 and CDR2 from the germline V gene are SGHTA and FQGNSA. The CDR3: CASSLEASGSLSYEQYF. The CDR3 region has the DNA TGTGCCAGCAGCTTAGAGGCTAGCGGGAGTCTGTCCTACGAGCAGTACTTC.

The sample holds one count of this clone. The chain uses TRBV5-1 and TRBJ2-5; 8 bases agree with TRBD2. The germline V gene encodes CDR1 SGHRS and CDR2 YFSETQ. The CDR3 length is 16 residues. Losses at the gene ends were 0 bases for V and 2 bases for J; bases not matched to a gene: 6. This chain's CDR3 is CASSLVSTSGQETQYF. In nucleotides, the CDR3 is TGCGCCAGCAGCTTGGTTTCCACTAGCGGTCAAGAGACCCAGTACTTC. Full variable domain (rest looked up from reference TRBV5-1 and TRBJ2-5): KAGVTQTPRYLIKTRGQQVTLSCSPISGHRSVSWYQQTPGQGLQFLFEYFSETQRNKGNFPGRFSGRQFSNSRSEMNVSTLELGDSALYLCASSLVSTSGQETQYFGPGTRLLVL.

The rearrangement links TRBV27 to TRBJ2-3; 7 bases match TRBD2. CDR3 size: 15 residues. V lost 1 base, J lost 0 bases, and 1 base stayed unmatched. The germline V gene encodes CDR1 MNHEY and CDR2 SMNVEV (reference sequence). The CDR3 DNA reads TGTGCCAGCAGTTTATTAGCGGGTAGCACAGATACGCAGTATTTT. Protein product: CASSLLAGSTDTQYF.

This clone showed up just once. The chain combines TRBV6-1 with TRBJ2-7, with 7 positions matching TRBD2. The CDR3 covers 17 residues. The germline CDR1 and CDR2 sequences are MNHNS and SASEGT. Losses at the gene ends were 4 bases for V and 0 bases for J; bases not matched to a gene: 12. The CDR3 sequence is CASSGYRLAEFSYEQYF. The CDR3 nucleotides read TGTGCCAGCAGTGGTTATAGACTAGCAGAATTCTCCTACGAGCAGTACTTC.

V is TRBV2 and J is TRBJ2-3, with 8 bases matching TRBD2. Germline lookup yields CDR1 SNHLY and CDR2 FYNNEI. CDR3 length: 15 amino acids. Trimming at V came to 8 bases and at J to 2 bases, leaving 9 bases not matched to a gene. The CDR3 DNA reads TGTGCCAGCGTGGGTGGGACTAGAACCACAGATACGCAGTATTTT. It translates to CASVGGTRTTDTQYF.

This chain links TRBV11-2 with TRBJ1-2, with D tentatively TRBD1 (5 bases). With 5 bases removed from V and 13 bases from J, the gap between germline ends came to 11 bases. This CDR3 comprises 10 residues. Germline assignment: CDR1 SGHAT and CDR2 FQNNGV. The DNA of the CDR3 is TGTGCCAGCAGCGGAGGGGATCTCACCTTC. Translation gives CASSGGDLTF.

The DNA for the CDR3 is TGCAGCGTTGAAGCTTCCGGGACAGGACACTACGAGCAGTACTTC. Its translation is CSVEASGTGHYEQYF. The chain combines TRBV29-1 with TRBJ2-7; 8 nucleotides agree with TRBD1. Trimming removed 1 base from V and 3 bases from J; junction bases left unmatched: 8. The CDR3 sequence is 15 residues long. Germline-derived CDR1 and CDR2 are SQVTM and ANQGSEA.

The chain recombines TRBV6-2 or TRBV6-3 with TRBJ1-1; TRBD1 matches 10 bases. The V gene's germline CDR1 is MNHEY and CDR2 SVGEGT. The V and J ends lost 5 bases and 4 bases, in that order; junction bases with no gene match: 10. The CDR3 is 16 residues long. CDR3 loop: CASSKRDRGSGTEAFF. CDR3 DNA sequence: TGTGCCAGCAGTAAAAGGGACAGGGGAAGTGGCACTGAAGCTTTCTTT.

The gene calls are TRBV6-2 or TRBV6-3 and TRBJ1-5; 7 bases map to TRBD1. The CDR3 length is 15 residues. Looked up from germline, CDR1 is MNHEY and CDR2 is SVGEGT. J lost 8 bases, V lost 5 bases, and 12 bases had no gene match. CDR3 sequence (DNA): TGTGCCAGCAGTAACCGGGACAGACAAAATGAGCCCCAGCATTTT. Translation: CASSNRDRQNEPQHF.

Here the CDR3 reads CASSQDASGRDTQYF. In DNA form, the CDR3 reads TGTGCCAGCAGCCAAGATGCTAGCGGGAGGGATACGCAGTATTTT. The chain has TRBV3-1 (or the pseudogene TRBV3-2) and TRBJ2-3; TRBD2 agrees at 11 bases. The V and J ends lost 0 bases and 6 bases, in that order; junction bases with no gene match: 2. The CDR3 contains 15 residues. The germline CDR1 and CDR2 sequences are LGHDT and YNNKEL (reference sequence).

The V and J genes are TRBV6-2 or TRBV6-3 and TRBJ1-2; D possibly corresponds to TRBD1 (5 bases). Germline assignment: CDR1 MNHEY and CDR2 SVGEGT. This CDR3 contains 15 residues. V lost 0 bases, J lost 6 bases, and 14 bases lay in between. CDR3 loop: CASSYSPRAPDGYTF. The CDR3 region has the DNA TGTGCCAGCAGTTACTCCCCCAGGGCACCTGATGGCTACACCTTC.

This sequence joins TRBV3-1 (or the pseudogene TRBV3-2) and TRBJ2-5; TRBD2 matches 11 bases. The CDR3 totals 18 residues. Germline CDR1 reads LGHDT; CDR2 reads YNNKEL (reference sequence). The V and J ends lost 5 bases and 2 bases, in that order; junction bases with no gene match: 13. The CDR3 protein is CASSGGTSGRGEQETQYF. CDR3 DNA sequence: TGTGCCAGCAGCGGCGGCACTAGCGGGAGAGGGGAGCAAGAGACCCAGTACTTC.

The chain carries TRBV6-2 or TRBV6-3 and TRBJ2-1; perhaps TRBD2 as D (6 bases). Deletions cut 4 bases from V and 5 bases from J, with 18 bases between. The germline V gene encodes CDR1 MNHEY and CDR2 SVGEGT. The CDR3 has 16 residues. CDR3 DNA sequence: TGTGCCAGCAGTTTGAGGGGCGCGGGGCTTGACAATGAGCAGTTCTTC. Translating gives CASSLRGAGLDNEQFF.

The genes are TRBV6-5 and TRBJ2-7; TRBD1 agrees at 9 bases. Looked up from germline, CDR1 is MNHEY and CDR2 is SVGAGI. The V and J ends lost 5 bases and 5 bases, in that order; junction bases with no gene match: 10. The CDR3 sequence is 15 residues long. The CDR3 sequence: CASSLPGTGSHEQYF. CDR3 sequence (DNA): TGTGCCAGCAGTCTCCCCGGGACAGGGTCCCACGAGCAGTACTTC.

The chain couples TRBV25-1 to TRBJ2-7; maybe TRBD1 (5 bases). Germline-derived CDR1 and CDR2 are MGHDK and SYGVNS. Trimming took 2 bases from V and 1 from J, leaving 15 bases between them. The CDR3 is 16 amino acids. CDR3 residues: CASSEVGARQSYEQYF. In nucleotides, the CDR3 is TGTGCCAGCAGTGAAGTAGGTGCAAGACAGTCCTACGAGCAGTACTTC.

This chain joins TRBV15 and TRBJ1-5; D unclear. CDR3 size: 12 residues. The V and J ends lost 2 bases and 4 bases respectively, with 3 bases between them. Germline V gene lookup returns CDR1 LNHNV and CDR2 YYDKDF (reference sequence). This CDR3 reads CATSRQNQPQHF. For the CDR3, the DNA is TGTGCCACCAGCAGACAGAATCAGCCCCAGCATTTT.

This clone was recorded once. The chain has TRBV5-1 and TRBJ1-2; D unresolved. The CDR3 totals 14 residues. The V end lost 0 bases, the J end lost 2 bases, and 8 bases lay between the germline ends. Germline V lookup: CDR1 SGHRS, CDR2 YFSETQ. CDR3 in amino acids: CASSLGPENYGYTF. The CDR3 coding sequence is TGCGCCAGCAGCTTGGGCCCAGAAAACTATGGCTACACCTTC.

The chain uses TRBV28 and TRBJ2-7, with TRBD2 matching 10 bases. Trimming removed 6 bases from V and 3 bases from J; junction bases left unmatched: 11. This CDR3 is 16 amino acids long. From germline, CDR1 is MDHEN and CDR2 SYDVKM. This CDR3 is CASSIPLAGDGYEQYF. In DNA form, the CDR3 reads TGTGCCAGCAGCATACCCCTAGCGGGAGACGGCTACGAGCAGTACTTC.

The chain combines TRBV19 with TRBJ1-4; TRBD1 agrees at 8 bases. The CDR3 consists of 15 residues. V lost 4 bases to trimming and J lost 7 bases; unmatched junction nucleotides: 8. CDR1 is LNHDA and CDR2 is SQIVND in the germline V gene (reference sequence). Here the CDR3 reads CASSTWTGSGEKLFF. As DNA, the CDR3 is TGTGCCAGTAGTACTTGGACAGGGTCTGGTGAAAAACTGTTTTTT.

The chain links TRBV27 to TRBJ2-1; D not certain. V was clipped by 6 bases and J by 5 bases, with 17 bases between them. CDR1 and CDR2 from the germline V gene are MNHEY and SMNVEV (reference sequence). The CDR3 covers 15 residues. The CDR3 loop is CASRIGRSSHNEQFF. The CDR3 nucleotides read TGTGCCAGCAGAATCGGCCGGAGTTCCCACAATGAGCAGTTCTTC.

This chain uses TRBV25-1 with TRBJ2-6; D is ambiguous. The CDR3 totals 15 residues. Germline loops: CDR1 MGHDK, CDR2 SYGVNS. V was cut by 3 bases and J by 4 bases, with 10 bases left in between. CDR3 bases: TGTGCCAGCAGTGAGCTCTATTGGGGGGCCAACGTCCTGACTTTC. Translating it yields CASSELYWGANVLTF.